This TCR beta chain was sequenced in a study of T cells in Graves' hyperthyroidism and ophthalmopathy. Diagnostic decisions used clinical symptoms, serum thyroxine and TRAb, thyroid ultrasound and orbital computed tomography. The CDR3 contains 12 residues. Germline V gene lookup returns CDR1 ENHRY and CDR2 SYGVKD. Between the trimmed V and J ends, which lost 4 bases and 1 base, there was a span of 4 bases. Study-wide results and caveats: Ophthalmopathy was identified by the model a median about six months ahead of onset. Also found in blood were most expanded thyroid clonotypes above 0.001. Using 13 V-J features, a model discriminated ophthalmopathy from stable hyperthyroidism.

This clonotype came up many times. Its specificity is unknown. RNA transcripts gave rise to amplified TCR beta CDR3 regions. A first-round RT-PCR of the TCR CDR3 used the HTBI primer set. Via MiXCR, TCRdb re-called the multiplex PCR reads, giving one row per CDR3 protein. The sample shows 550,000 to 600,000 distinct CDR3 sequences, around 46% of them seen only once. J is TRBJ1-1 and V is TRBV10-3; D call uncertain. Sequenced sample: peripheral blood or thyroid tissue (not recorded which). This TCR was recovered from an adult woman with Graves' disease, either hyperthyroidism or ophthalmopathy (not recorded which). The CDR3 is CAISAENTEAFF. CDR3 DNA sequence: TGTGCCATCAGTGCGGAGAACACTGAAGCTTTCTTT.